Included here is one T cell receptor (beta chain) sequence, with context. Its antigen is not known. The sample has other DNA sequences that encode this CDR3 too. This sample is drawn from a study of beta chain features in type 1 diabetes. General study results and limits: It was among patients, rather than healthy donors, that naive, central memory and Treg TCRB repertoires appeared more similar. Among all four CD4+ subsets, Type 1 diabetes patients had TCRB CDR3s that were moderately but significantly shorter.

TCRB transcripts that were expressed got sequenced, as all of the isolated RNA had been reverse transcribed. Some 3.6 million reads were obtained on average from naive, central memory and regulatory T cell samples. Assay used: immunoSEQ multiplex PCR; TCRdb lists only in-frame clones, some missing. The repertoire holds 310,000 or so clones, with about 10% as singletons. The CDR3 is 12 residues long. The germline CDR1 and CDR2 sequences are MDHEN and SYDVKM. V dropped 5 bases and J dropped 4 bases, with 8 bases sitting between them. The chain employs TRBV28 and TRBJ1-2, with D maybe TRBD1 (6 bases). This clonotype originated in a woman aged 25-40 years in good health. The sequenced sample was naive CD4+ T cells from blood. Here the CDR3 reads CASSLTGYGYTF. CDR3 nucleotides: TGTGCCAGCAGTCTGACAGGCTATGGCTACACCTTC.